This TCR beta chain was sequenced during a study of OX40 agonist ivuxolimab in advanced cancers. Whole-study context: Intravenous ivuxolimab was administered to patients every 2 weeks at 0.01 to 10 mg/kg.

Study-wide findings and caveats: Antigen specificity remained undetermined for the expanded peripheral T cells. At 0.1 to 3.0 mg/kg, CD4+ and CD8+ blood T cells expanded clonally by week 6. In a subset of nonresponders, normalized T-cell clonal expansion was also low.

Method: immunoSEQ multiplex PCR; TCRdb's copy keeps in-frame clones and lacks some. The table has some 96,000 clones, roughly 80% seen once; the top ten hold roughly 1.5%. Germline V lookup: CDR1 SGHRS, CDR2 YFSETQ. The CDR3 has 14 residues. V lost 0 bases, J lost 11 bases, and 10 bases stayed unmatched. As for this clone: Its antigen is as yet unknown. This same CDR3 is encoded by further DNA sequences in the sample.

The chain combines TRBV5-1 with TRBJ1-1; TRBD1 matches 7 bases. This receptor was identified in an adult with an advanced solid tumor such as melanoma, head and neck, liver or kidney cancer. The specimen comprised CD4+ or CD8+ T cells sorted from blood, sampled in a trial of the OX40 agonist ivuxolimab. The CDR3 coding sequence is TGCGCCAGCAGCTTGGAAGGGGAAACAGGGGCCGCTTTCTTT. Protein sequence: CASSLEGETGAAFF.